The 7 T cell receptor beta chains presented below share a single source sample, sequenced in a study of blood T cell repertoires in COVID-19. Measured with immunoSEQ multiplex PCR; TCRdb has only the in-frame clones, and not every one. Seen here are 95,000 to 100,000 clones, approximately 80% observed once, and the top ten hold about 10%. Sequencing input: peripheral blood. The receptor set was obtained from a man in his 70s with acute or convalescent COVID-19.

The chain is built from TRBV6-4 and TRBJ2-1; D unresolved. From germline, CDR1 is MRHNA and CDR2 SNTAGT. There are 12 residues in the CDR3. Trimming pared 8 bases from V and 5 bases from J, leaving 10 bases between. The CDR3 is CASPRVNNEQFF. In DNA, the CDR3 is TGTGCCAGCCCCCGGGTGAACAATGAGCAGTTCTTC.

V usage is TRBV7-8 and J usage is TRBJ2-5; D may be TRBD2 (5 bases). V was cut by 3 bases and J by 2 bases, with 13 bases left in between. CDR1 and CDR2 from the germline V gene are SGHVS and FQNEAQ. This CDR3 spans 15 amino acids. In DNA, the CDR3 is TGTGCCAGCAGCTTGAGGGTAAACCGACAAGAGACCCAGTACTTC. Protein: CASSLRVNRQETQYF.

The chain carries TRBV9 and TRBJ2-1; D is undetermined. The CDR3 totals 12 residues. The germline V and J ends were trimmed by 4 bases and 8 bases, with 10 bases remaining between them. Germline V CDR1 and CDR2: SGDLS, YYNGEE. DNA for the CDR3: TGTGCCAGCAGCCCTGGGCCTCATGAGCAGTTCTTC. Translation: CASSPGPHEQFF.

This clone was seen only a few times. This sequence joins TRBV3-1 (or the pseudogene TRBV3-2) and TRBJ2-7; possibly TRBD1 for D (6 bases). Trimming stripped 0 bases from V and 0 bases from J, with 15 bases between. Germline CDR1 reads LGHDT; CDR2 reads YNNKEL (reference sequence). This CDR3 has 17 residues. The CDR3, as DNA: TGTGCCAGCAGCCAAGAATCGTTCGGGACACCCTCCTACGAGCAGTACTTC. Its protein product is CASSQESFGTPSYEQYF.

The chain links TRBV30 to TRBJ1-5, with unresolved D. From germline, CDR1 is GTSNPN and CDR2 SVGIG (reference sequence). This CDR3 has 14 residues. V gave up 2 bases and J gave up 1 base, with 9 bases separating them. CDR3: CAWSWAGSNQPQHF. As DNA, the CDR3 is TGTGCCTGGAGTTGGGCCGGAAGCAATCAGCCCCAGCATTTT.

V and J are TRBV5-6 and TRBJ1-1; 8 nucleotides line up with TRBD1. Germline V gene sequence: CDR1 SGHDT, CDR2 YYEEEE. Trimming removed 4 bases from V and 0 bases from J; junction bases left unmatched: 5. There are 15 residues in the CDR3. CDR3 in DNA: TGTGCCAGCAGCAAAGACAGGGGAATGAACACTGAAGCTTTCTTT. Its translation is CASSKDRGMNTEAFF.

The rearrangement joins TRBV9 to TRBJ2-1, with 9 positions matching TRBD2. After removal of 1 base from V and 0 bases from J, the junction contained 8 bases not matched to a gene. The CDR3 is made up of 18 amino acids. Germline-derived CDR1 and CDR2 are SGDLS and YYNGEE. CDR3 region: CASSVLAGGLYSYNEQFF. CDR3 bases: TGTGCCAGCAGCGTACTCGCGGGGGGGCTGTACTCCTACAATGAGCAGTTCTTC.